Reported below is one TCR beta chain. It has no known antigen specificity. Base-call qualities are not available, and no considerably larger clone is one nucleotide away. There are 15 amino acids in the CDR3, from cysteine to phenylalanine inclusive. CDR3 DNA only is kept here, 45 bases in frame from base 1. V trim: 3 bases; J trim: 2 bases; unmatched bases: 7. The germline V gene sets CDR1 to SGHVS and CDR2 to FQNEAQ. TCR CDR3 regions were amplified from genomic DNA by multiplex PCR using the deep immunoSEQ assay. Extracted genomic DNA from each cell subset was spread evenly across all wells of several immunoSEQ 96-well plates, with each plate serving as a replicate. For sorted subsets, approximately 200 ng of genomic DNA, equivalent to roughly 30,000 T cell genomes, went into each replicate PCR. The purified libraries were quantified using a Qubit 3.0 fluorometer, sized with a Bioanalyzer 2100, and then quantified again using the KAPA Library Quantification kit. Each immunoSEQ 96-well plate was sequenced on its own single-read 150-cycle Illumina NextSeq 550 flow cell. Concerning the study's data processing: Because the immunoSEQ output held only junctional sequences and lacked quality scores, the filtering could not match the filtering applied to full-length reads. Sequences were annotated with PyIR, a Python wrapper for IgBLAST v1.9, using IMGT germline references to assign V/J genes and CDR3. Reads were filtered out if the reads had weak V/J assignments (E-value above 1e-6), no CDR3, stop codons, out-of-frame junctions, or ambiguous translated residues. V3J clonotypes were defined by identical inferred V gene, J gene, and CDR3 amino acid sequence. To compute the percentage overlap between repertoires, the number of shared unique clonotypes was divided by the size of the smaller repertoire. Three approaches were used to assess repertoire richness: RTK rarefaction, the Chao1 estimator, and Recon v2.1 estimates of unobserved clonotypes. For all TCRbeta clonotypes obtained by the gDNA method from four donors, generation probabilities were computed with OLGA. As stored in TCRdb, this immuneACCESS dataset retains in-frame rearrangements with V and J assigned. A fraction of the clones does not appear; measured against another copy, unresolved V genes explain less than half of the discrepancy, and the remainder lacks a known reason. V and J calls and clone size follow that table, whereas D and trimming were derived from the DNA. Counted in this sample were under 150,000 clones; approximately 70% of them appeared once. The ten top clones hold 20% to 25% of the sample.

This record belongs to a study of shared clonotypes between healthy human individuals (dated by TCRdb to about 2020). Background for the entire study: A few men and a couple of women, aged 18 to 49 years, made up the cohort. To increase sequencing depth and limit assay-specific biases, TCR repertoire library preparation and sequencing were carried out by different laboratories using diverse techniques. To estimate repertoire size and how much clonotype sharing occurs between individuals, the study deeply sequenced the blood TCR repertoires of about five healthy adults. Per donor, three plates each were used for CD4 naive and CD4 memory, two for CD8 naive, and one for CD8 memory. Leukapheresis yielded between about 0.85 and 10 billion PBMCs per donor.

The paper's findings and limits, for the study overall: Naive subsets generally had larger estimated clonotype richness than memory subsets. Across a handful of donors, approximately 4.9% of naive CD4, 3% to 3.5% of naive CD8, about 2.3% of memory CD4, and roughly 0.4% of memory CD8 clonotypes were shared. Only blood was sampled, and tissue TCR repertoires likely differ from those in blood. Clonotypes shared by all four sorted-subset donors showed higher generation probabilities than non-shared clonotypes. Rarefaction of sorted-subset datasets indicated incomplete sequencing despite the large sequencing depth. Based on pairwise subsampling, the degree of clonotype sharing among donors was expected to be affected by sequencing depth. The small number of donors limited the genetic and exposure-history diversity represented.

The donors were healthy, HIV-negative adults with no recently reported acute infections or vaccinations. Every donor was a Caucasian adult living in Nashville, Tennessee, USA. CD8 memory samples consisted of magnetically selected CD45RO+ cells combined with CCR7-negative CD45RA+ effector memory (TemRA) cells. Blood was collected by leukapheresis, and PBMCs were isolated by Ficoll-Histopaque density gradient centrifugation and then cryopreserved in liquid nitrogen vapor phase. Analytical flow cytometry was used to check the purity and quantity of every magnetically sorted T cell population. Each sorted fraction had its genomic DNA isolated and then quantified by UV absorbance on a Nanodrop 2000c.

This receptor was obtained from a woman in her 30s in good health. The sample was memory CD8+ T cells sorted from blood. The sample's cell subset or site label, decoded: CD45RO+ cells pooled with CCR7-negative TemRA cells. The sequence is built from TRBV7-8 and TRBJ2-7, with 7 middle bases fitting TRBD2. At the DNA level, the sequence is TGTGCCAGCAGCTTCGGCGGGACTACCCCCTACGAGCAGTACTTC. Its protein is CASSFGGTTPYEQYF.